The 7 T cell receptor beta chains in this list originate from one sample, sequenced in a study of shared clonotypes between healthy human individuals. The assay was immunoSEQ multiplex PCR, and TCRdb's table has in-frame clones only and misses some. The sample lists about 230,000 clones, 65% occurring once. Sequences were obtained from memory CD4+ T cells sorted from blood. Subset defined: CD45RA-negative fraction. These receptors were collected from a young man in good health.

This sequence joins TRBV27 and TRBJ2-7, with 8 bases that match TRBD2. CDR1 and CDR2 from the germline V gene are MNHEY and SMNVEV (reference sequence). This CDR3 is 14 amino acids long. V was clipped by 2 bases and J by 5 bases; unmatched bases: 5. CDR3 coding DNA: TGTGCCAGCAGTTTACTAGCGGGCACCCACGAGCAGTACTTC. Translation gives CASSLLAGTHEQYF.

The V and J genes are TRBV30 and TRBJ2-7, with D maybe TRBD1 (6 bases). The CDR3 has 16 amino acids. Germline CDR1 and CDR2: GTSNPN and SVGIG (reference sequence). V shed 1 base and J shed 6 bases, with 22 bases lying between them. The CDR3 coding sequence is TGTGCCTGGAGTGGGTATGCGGACAGATGGGTTCGCGAGCAGTACTTC. Protein: CAWSGYADRWVREQYF.

The rearrangement joins TRBV7-8 to TRBJ2-7; D unclear. The CDR3 has 13 residues. Germline V gene sequence: CDR1 SGHVS, CDR2 FQNEAQ. Trimming took off 7 bases at V and 3 bases at J, with 13 bases between the two ends. CDR3 sequence (DNA): TGTGCCAGCACCGGTGCAGGCCACTACGAGCAGTACTTC. Its translation is CASTGAGHYEQYF.

The chain links TRBV5-5 to TRBJ2-7; D tentatively fits TRBD1 or TRBD2 (6 bases each). V was cut by 4 bases and J by 3 bases, with 8 bases left in between. The CDR3 is made up of 12 amino acids. Germline V lookup: CDR1 SGHKS, CDR2 YYEKEE (reference sequence). Here the CDR3 reads CASSGGHYEQYF. Written as DNA, the CDR3 is TGTGCCAGCAGCGGGGGGCACTACGAGCAGTACTTC.

The chain joins TRBV28 to TRBJ1-2; weak D call: TRBD1 (5 bases). This CDR3 contains 10 residues. The ends were cut back, 10 bases at V and 7 bases at J, with 10 bases in the middle. The germline gives CDR1 MDHEN, CDR2 SYDVKM. CDR3 coding DNA: TGTGCCACCCAGGGTGGTGGCTACACCTTC. It is translated as CATQGGGYTF.

V gene TRBV6-1 combines with J gene TRBJ2-7; weak D call: TRBD1 (9 bases). V lost 10 bases and J 2 bases, leaving 18 bases between the germline ends. Germline CDR1 reads MNHNS; CDR2 reads SASEGT. CDR3 length equals 14 residues. The CDR3 region is CATREGQGPYEQYF. The CDR3 DNA follows: TGTGCCACCCGGGAGGGACAGGGTCCCTACGAGCAGTACTTC.

This chain connects TRBV9 to TRBJ2-4; 8 positions agree with TRBD2. This CDR3 region has 17 residues. Germline CDR1 reads SGDLS; CDR2 reads YYNGEE. Trimming took 0 bases from V and 6 from J; bases not matched to a gene: 11. The CDR3 region has the DNA TGTGCCAGCAGCGTAGACCCTCGGGAGGGGACCAGAAACATTCAGTACTTC. Residues: CASSVDPREGTRNIQYF.